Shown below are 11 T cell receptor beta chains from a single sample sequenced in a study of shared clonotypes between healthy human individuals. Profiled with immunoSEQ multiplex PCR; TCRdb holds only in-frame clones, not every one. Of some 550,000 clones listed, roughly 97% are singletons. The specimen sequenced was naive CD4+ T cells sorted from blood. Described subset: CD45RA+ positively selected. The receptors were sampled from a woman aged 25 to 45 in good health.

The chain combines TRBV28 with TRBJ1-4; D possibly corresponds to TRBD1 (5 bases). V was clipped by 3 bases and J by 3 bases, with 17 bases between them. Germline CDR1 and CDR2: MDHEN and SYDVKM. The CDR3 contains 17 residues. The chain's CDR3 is CASSFGGRGVSNEKLFF. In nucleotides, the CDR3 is TGTGCCAGCAGTTTCGGAGGGCGGGGGGTTTCTAATGAAAAACTGTTTTTT.

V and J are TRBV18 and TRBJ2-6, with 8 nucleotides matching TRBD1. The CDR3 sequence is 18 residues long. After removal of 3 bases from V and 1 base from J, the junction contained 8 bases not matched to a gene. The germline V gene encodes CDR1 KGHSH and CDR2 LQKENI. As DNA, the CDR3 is TGTGCCAGCTCACCGGGGACAGGAAGATCATCTGGGGCCAACGTCCTGACTTTC. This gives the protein CASSPGTGRSSGANVLTF.

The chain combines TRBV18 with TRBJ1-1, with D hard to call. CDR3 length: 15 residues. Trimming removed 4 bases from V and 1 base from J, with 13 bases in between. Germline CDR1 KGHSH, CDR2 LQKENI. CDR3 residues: CASSRPARANTEAFF. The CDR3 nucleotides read TGTGCCAGCTCACGCCCGGCGCGGGCGAACACTGAAGCTTTCTTT.

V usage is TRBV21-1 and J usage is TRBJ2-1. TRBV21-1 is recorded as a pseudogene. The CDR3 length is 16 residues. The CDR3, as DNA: TGTGCCAGCAGCAAAGGGGACCTCCGTTCCTACAATGAGCAGTTCTTC. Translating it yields CASSKGDLRSYNEQFF.

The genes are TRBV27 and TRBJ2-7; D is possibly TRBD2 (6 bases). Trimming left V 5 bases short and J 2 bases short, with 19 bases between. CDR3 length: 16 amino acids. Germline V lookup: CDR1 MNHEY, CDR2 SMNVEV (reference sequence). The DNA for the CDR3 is TGTGCCAGCAGTCCCCGCGCGGGTAGCGGCACCTACGAGCAGTACTTC. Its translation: CASSPRAGSGTYEQYF.

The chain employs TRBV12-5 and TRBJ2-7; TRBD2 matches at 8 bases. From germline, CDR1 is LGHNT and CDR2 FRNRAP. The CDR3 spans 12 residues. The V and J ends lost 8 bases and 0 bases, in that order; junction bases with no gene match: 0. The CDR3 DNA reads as TGTGCTAGTAGCGGGAGCTCCTACGAGCAGTACTTC. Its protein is CASSGSSYEQYF.

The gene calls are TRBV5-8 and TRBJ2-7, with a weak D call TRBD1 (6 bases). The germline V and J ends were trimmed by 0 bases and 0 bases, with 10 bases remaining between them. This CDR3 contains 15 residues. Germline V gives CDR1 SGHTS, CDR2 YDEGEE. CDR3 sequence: CASSLADRSSYEQYF. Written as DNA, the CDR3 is TGTGCCAGCAGCTTGGCCGACAGGAGCTCCTACGAGCAGTACTTC.

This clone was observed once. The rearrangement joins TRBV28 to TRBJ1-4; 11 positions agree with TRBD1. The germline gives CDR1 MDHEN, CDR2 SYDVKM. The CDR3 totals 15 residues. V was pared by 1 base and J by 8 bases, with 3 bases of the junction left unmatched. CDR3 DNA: TGTGCCAGCAGTTTATACGGGACAGGGGGGGAAAAACTGTTTTTT. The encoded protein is CASSLYGTGGEKLFF.

CDR3 bases: TGTGCCAGCAGCCCCGTCCCGGTAACGGGGTTAGTCTACGAGCAGTACTTC. Amino acid sequence: CASSPVPVTGLVYEQYF. The chain joins TRBV11-2 to TRBJ2-7; a possible D gene is TRBD2 (5 bases). CDR1 and CDR2 from the germline V gene are SGHAT and FQNNGV. V was clipped by 5 bases and J by 3 bases, with 23 bases between them. This CDR3 is built from 17 residues.

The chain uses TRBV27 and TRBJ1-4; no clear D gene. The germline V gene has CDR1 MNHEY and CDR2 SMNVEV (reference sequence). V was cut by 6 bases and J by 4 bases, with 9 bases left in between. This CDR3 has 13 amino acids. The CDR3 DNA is TGTGCCAGCAGACAGCAATTTAATGAAAAACTGTTTTTT. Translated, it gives CASRQQFNEKLFF.

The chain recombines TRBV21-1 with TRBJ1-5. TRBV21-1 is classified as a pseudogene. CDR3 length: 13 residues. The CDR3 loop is CATEGQVNQPQHF. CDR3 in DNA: TGTGCCACCGAGGGGCAGGTCAATCAGCCCCAGCATTTT.